This TCR beta chain came from a study of blood T cell repertoires in COVID-19. Study overall: T cells, B-cell-depleted T cells, or PBMCs supplied cDNA or gDNA.

The germline V gene encodes CDR1 GTSNPN and CDR2 SVGIG (reference sequence). CDR3 length equals 15 residues. The ends lost 4 bases at V and 0 bases at J; junction bases unmatched: 5. This study enrolled people aged 18 to 89 from around 26 US geographic areas. Participant-given clinical history determined each cohort assignment. In the original workflow: From reference gene primer amplification, estimates of nucleated cell counts were derived. The table came from immunoSEQ multiplex PCR; TCRdb's copy has only in-frame clones and leaves some out. The V and J calls and clone size were taken over from that table, and D and trimming were inferred from the DNA. The sample lists roughly 140,000 clones, approximately 84% seen once, with around 1.6% in the top ten.

The V call is TRBV30, the J call TRBJ2-7; 11 nucleotides align to TRBD2. Material for sequencing was PBMCs or T cells enriched from blood (not recorded which). This sequence was found in a woman under 30 who had been exposed to COVID-19. The CDR3, as DNA: TGTGCCTGGACTCTAGCGGGGGGCAGCTCCTACGAGCAGTACTTC. Translated, it gives CAWTLAGGSSYEQYF. Looking up the rest from reference TRBV30 and TRBJ2-7 gives the full variable domain: SQTIHQWPATLVQPVGSPLSLECTVEGTSNPNLYWYRQAAGRGLQLLFYSVGIGQISSEVPQNLSASRPQDRQFILSSKKLLLSDSGFYLCAWTLAGGSSYEQYFGPGTRLTVT.